These T cell receptor beta chains were read from a single sample in a study of post-analysis software for immune sequencing data. TCRdb redid the calling of the PCR reads with MiXCR, one entry per CDR3 protein. The sample lists around 710,000 distinct CDR3 sequences; around 46% were seen once. The material sequenced was blood. All receptors derive from a girl aged 10 to 17 with multiple sclerosis. Each CDR3 is given with its conserved first and last residue. D genes are given only for firm matches. Some rows have no size entry. The others give once, few or many, or a class for an expanded clone.

size | J | D | V | DNA | CDR3
NA | TRBJ2-2 | NA | TRBV6-6 | TGTGCCAGCAGGGGGCTCTCGGGAGCCGGGGAGCTGTTTTTT | CASRGLSGAGELFF
few | TRBJ2-7 | TRBD2 | TRBV14 | TGTGCCAGCAGCTCAAGCGGGAGGCCAGGGCGCGAGCAGTACTTC | CASSSSGRPGREQYF
few | TRBJ2-7 | NA | TRBV30 | TGTGCCTGGACAGACGGGGACGAGCAGTACTTC | CAWTDGDEQYF
few | TRBJ2-7 | NA | TRBV15 | TGTGCCACCAGCCCCGAGCGAGGCTACGAGCAGTACTTC | CATSPERGYEQYF
NA | TRBJ2-7 | TRBD2 | TRBV29-1 | TGCAGCGTTGAAGCGGACCAAGCGGGAGAGCAGTACTTC | CSVEADQAGEQYF
few | TRBJ2-7 | NA | TRBV7-2 | TGTGCCAGCAGCTCCGGGGGTAGTCTGGCCTACGAGCAGTACTTC | CASSSGGSLAYEQYF
NA | TRBJ2-7 | NA | TRBV6-2/TRBV6-3 | TGTGCCAGCAGTTCCGAGACTCGTCCTGAATACGAGCAGTACTTC | CASSSETRPEYEQYF
NA | TRBJ2-3 | NA | TRBV12-3/TRBV12-4 | TGTGCCAGCAGTCCCGAATCACTAGCCGCCACAGATACGCAGTATTTT | CASSPESLAATDTQYF
few | TRBJ1-2 | NA | TRBV4-1 | TGCGCCAGCAGCCATCTAGGCCTCAGGGTCGATGGCTACACCTTC | CASSHLGLRVDGYTF
NA | TRBJ2-1 | NA | TRBV20-1 | TGCAATGCTAGAGGTTCGAAGGCCAATGAGCAGTTCTTC | CNARGSKANEQFF
NA | TRBJ1-2 | TRBD1 | TRBV29-1 | TGCAGCGCTTCGGTTGACAGGGTTGGAGGCTATGGCTACACCTTC | CSASVDRVGGYGYTF
few | TRBJ2-7 | NA | TRBV29-1 | TGCAGCGTTGATCCGGGTAGCGGATACGAGCAGTACTTC | CSVDPGSGYEQYF
NA | TRBJ2-3 | TRBD2 | TRBV4-2 | TGTGCCAGCAGCCCTCCGCTGGGGCGGGAGACGACAGATACGCAGTATTTT | CASSPPLGRETTDTQYF
few | TRBJ2-1 | TRBD1 | TRBV6-1 | TGTGCCAGCAGTGGTTCGGGACAGGGATACAATGAGCAGTTCTTC | CASSGSGQGYNEQFF
NA | TRBJ2-1 | NA | TRBV6-5 | TGTGCCAGCAGTTACTCTGCTAGCGCCAATGAGCAGTTCTTC | CASSYSASANEQFF
NA | TRBJ2-7 | TRBD2 | TRBV7-6 | TGTGCCAGCGCTGGGAGAGCGGGGTCCTACGAGCAGTACTTC | CASAGRAGSYEQYF
few | TRBJ2-3 | TRBD1 | TRBV5-1 | TGCGCCAGCAGCTCGGGACAGGGGAGAGATACGCAGTATTTT | CASSSGQGRDTQYF
NA | TRBJ1-5 | NA | TRBV20-1 | TGCAGTGCTAGTGTCAGGAAGGGGCAAGAGCATTTT | CSASVRKGQEHF
NA | TRBJ2-1 | NA | TRBV7-9 | TGTGCCAGCAGCTTCTCTCCAGGGACGTACAATGAGCAGTTCTTC | CASSFSPGTYNEQFF
few | TRBJ2-4 | TRBD2 | TRBV12-3/TRBV12-4 | TGTGCCAGCACCAGGACTAGCGGAGACATTCAGTACTTC | CASTRTSGDIQYF
NA | TRBJ1-2 | NA | TRBV15 | TGTGCCACCAGCAGAGGTTCTGACTATGGCTACACCTTC | CATSRGSDYGYTF
once | TRBJ1-4 | NA | TRBV12-3/TRBV12-4 | TGTGCCAGCAGTTCGCGACAGAAGAATGAAAAACTGTTTTTT | CASSSRQKNEKLFF
NA | TRBJ2-5 | NA | TRBV3-1 | TGTGCCAGCAGCCAAGATCGGTCGTACCAAGAGACCCAGTACTTC | CASSQDRSYQETQYF
NA | TRBJ1-1 | TRBD1 | TRBV9 | TGTGCCAGCAGCGTAGGTAGAGGACCCGACAGGGGGCAAATCGGAGCTTTCTTT | CASSVGRGPDRGQIGAFF
NA | TRBJ1-4 | NA | TRBV18 | TGTGCCAGCTCACCAGGGCCATCCTCGGGCGGTGAAAAACTGTTTTTT | CASSPGPSSGGEKLFF
few | TRBJ1-2 | NA | TRBV7-9 | TGTGCCAGCAGCTTAACCGGGCCGACCGGGGGCTACACCTTC | CASSLTGPTGGYTF
few | TRBJ2-5 | NA | TRBV29-1 | TGCAGCGTTGGTGTCAGGGCCAACCAAGAGACCCAGTACTTC | CSVGVRANQETQYF
NA | TRBJ2-4 | NA | TRBV6-1 | TGTGCCAGCAGTGGTACAGTCGGGGGTTTAGCCAAAAACATTCAGTACTTC | CASSGTVGGLAKNIQYF
few | TRBJ2-7 | NA | TRBV2 | TGTGCCAGCAAGGAGGGGGCGACCTACGAGCAGTACTTC | CASKEGATYEQYF
NA | TRBJ2-7 | NA | TRBV20-1 | TGCAGTGCTTTCGGGCAGGGTGACGAGCAGTACTTC | CSAFGQGDEQYF
few | TRBJ2-3 | NA | TRBV5-6 | TGTGCCAGCAGCTTATGGGCAGATACGCAGTATTTT | CASSLWADTQYF
NA | TRBJ1-2 | NA | TRBV27 | TGTGCCAGCAGCCGACAGCCCTCCTATGGCTACACCTTC | CASSRQPSYGYTF
NA | TRBJ1-1 | NA | TRBV30 | TGTGCCTGGAGTCGGGTAGGGGCAGAAGCTTTCTTT | CAWSRVGAEAFF
NA | TRBJ2-5 | TRBD2 | TRBV6-2/TRBV6-3 | TGTGCCAGCAGATTAGCGGGAGCTCAGGAGACCCAGTACTTC | CASRLAGAQETQYF
NA | TRBJ2-1 | TRBD2 | TRBV6-6 | TGTGCCAGCTACCTCGGGAGGAACCTCTACAATGAGCAGTTCTTC | CASYLGRNLYNEQFF
NA | TRBJ2-5 | TRBD2 | TRBV28 | TGTGCCAGCAGTCCCAGGACTAGAACGTACCAAGAGACCCAGTACTTC | CASSPRTRTYQETQYF
few | TRBJ2-7 | TRBD1 | TRBV29-1 | TGCAGCGTTGAAGATTGGGCAGGGGGTTCCTACGAGCAGTACTTC | CSVEDWAGGSYEQYF